The 26 T cell receptor beta chains below were found in one sample sequenced in a study of T cells in narcolepsy. The data were produced by immunoSEQ multiplex PCR, yet TCRdb's version contains in-frame clones alone and is incomplete. The sample shows 25,000 to 35,000 clones, 75% to 85% of them seen only once. The material sequenced was memory (CD45RA-) CD4+ T cells from blood. These receptors were taken from a human donor in good health.

This chain links TRBV10-3 with TRBJ2-1; D uncertain. V was cut by 2 bases and J by 8 bases, with 7 bases left in between. The CDR3 runs 12 residues. Germline CDR1 is ENHRY and CDR2 is SYGVKD. CDR3 sequence: CAISEGIDEQFF. The CDR3 nucleotides are TGTGCCATCAGTGAGGGTATTGATGAGCAGTTCTTC.

The chain has TRBV6-6 and TRBJ2-7; maybe TRBD2 (5 bases). Trimming shortened V by 3 bases and J by 6 bases, and 18 bases separated the two germline ends. The germline CDR1 and CDR2 sequences are MNHNY and SVGAGI (reference sequence). The CDR3 spans 15 residues. The CDR3 sequence: CASSYILSEVSEQYF. The CDR3 DNA follows: TGTGCCAGCAGTTATATCCTCTCGGAGGTCTCCGAGCAGTACTTC.

J is TRBJ1-2 and V is TRBV18; D gene unclear. The CDR3 totals 13 residues. V was clipped by 3 bases and J by 1 base, with 6 bases between them. Germline values: CDR1 KGHSH, CDR2 LQKENI. The DNA for the CDR3 is TGTGCCAGCTCACCCGGGAGTAACTATGGCTACACCTTC. Residues: CASSPGSNYGYTF.

This clone occurred a few times. This sequence joins TRBV7-9 and TRBJ2-3; 9 bases align to TRBD2. The CDR3 loop spans 16 amino acids. The germline V gene encodes CDR1 SEHNR and CDR2 FQNEAQ (reference sequence). V trimming: 1 base; J trimming: 4 bases; junction bases outside the gene matches: 6. In DNA form, the CDR3 reads TGTGCCAGCAGCTTAGGGATAGCGGGAGTCTCAGATACGCAGTATTTT. Its translation: CASSLGIAGVSDTQYF.

V and J are TRBV4-1 and TRBJ2-1; 8 bases match TRBD1. CDR3 length: 13 amino acids. Germline V gene lookup returns CDR1 MGHRA and CDR2 YSYEKL. V lost 5 bases to trimming and J lost 15 bases; unmatched junction nucleotides: 12. The CDR3 loop is CASSLIGQGSRFF. The CDR3, as DNA: TGCGCCAGCAGCTTAATTGGACAGGGAAGTAGGTTCTTC.

This chain links TRBV5-1 with TRBJ2-7, with D possibly matching TRBD1 (6 bases). Germline lookup yields CDR1 SGHRS and CDR2 YFSETQ. The CDR3 has 13 residues. V was pared by 4 bases and J by 9 bases, with 17 bases between. The CDR3 spells CASSPTGKIAQYF. The CDR3 DNA reads TGCGCCAGCAGCCCTACAGGGAAAATAGCGCAGTACTTC.

This chain joins TRBV6-1 and TRBJ2-4, with 11 bases identical to TRBD2. Germline V gene lookup returns CDR1 MNHNS and CDR2 SASEGT. J lost 5 bases, V lost 7 bases, and 4 bases had no gene match. This CDR3 contains 14 residues. The CDR3 region is CASKLGLAENIQYF. CDR3 in DNA: TGTGCCAGCAAGCTGGGACTAGCGGAAAACATTCAGTACTTC.

The chain is built from TRBV2 and TRBJ1-5; D is possibly TRBD1 (5 bases). Germline V gene data show CDR1 as SNHLY and CDR2 as FYNNEI. V was clipped by 3 bases and J by 3 bases, with 12 bases between them. The CDR3 has 15 residues. The CDR3: CASSEERGANQPQHF. CDR3 DNA sequence: TGTGCCAGCAGTGAGGAGCGAGGGGCCAATCAGCCCCAGCATTTT.

The chain uses TRBV15 and TRBJ2-1, with D unclear. The CDR3 runs 12 residues. Trimming removed 2 bases at V and 10 bases at J, with 9 bases between. Looked up from germline, CDR1 is LNHNV and CDR2 is YYDKDF (reference sequence). The CDR3 region has the DNA TGTGCCACCAGCAGATCTCTCGGGGAGCAGTTCTTC. Its protein is CATSRSLGEQFF.

This chain links TRBV5-1 with TRBJ1-5; 11 nucleotides line up with TRBD1. Germline V gene data show CDR1 as SGHRS and CDR2 as YFSETQ. The junction had 3 bases not matched to a gene; V was cut back by 4 bases and J by 6 bases. This CDR3 has 14 amino acids. The CDR3 here is CASSLGTGGQPQHF. The CDR3 DNA is TGCGCCAGCAGCCTCGGGACAGGGGGTCAGCCCCAGCATTTT. Supplemented by reference TRBV5-1 and TRBJ1-5, the full variable domain reads KAGVTQTPRYLIKTRGQQVTLSCSPISGHRSVSWYQQTPGQGLQFLFEYFSETQRNKGNFPGRFSGRQFSNSRSEMNVSTLELGDSALYLCASSLGTGGQPQHFGDGTRLSIL.

There are a few counts of this clone. The chain has TRBV11-3 and TRBJ2-3; D possibly corresponds to TRBD1 (6 bases). Deletions cut 5 bases from V and 7 bases from J, with 16 bases between. In germline, CDR1 is SGHNT, CDR2 YENEEA. The CDR3 totals 14 residues. CDR3 sequence: CASSPNAQGNTQYF. In DNA, the CDR3 is TGTGCCAGCAGCCCCAACGCACAGGGAAATACGCAGTATTTT.

J is TRBJ2-3 and V is TRBV2; 9 bases are shared with TRBD1. The CDR3 is 14 residues long. The ends lost 6 bases at V and 2 bases at J; junction bases unmatched: 3. Germline values: CDR1 SNHLY, CDR2 FYNNEI. CDR3 loop: CASSLQGATDTQYF. The CDR3, as DNA: TGTGCCAGCAGCCTACAGGGGGCCACAGATACGCAGTATTTT.

The CDR3 sequence: CASTPGTGTDTQYF. CDR3 sequence (DNA): TGCGCCAGCACCCCCGGGACAGGCACAGATACGCAGTATTTT. This chain joins TRBV5-1 and TRBJ2-3; TRBD1 aligns across 7 bases. CDR3 size: 14 residues. The V gene's germline CDR1 is SGHRS and CDR2 YFSETQ. J gave up 1 base and V 6 bases, and 5 bases lay outside the gene matches.

The chain employs TRBV11-2 and TRBJ2-5; D gene ambiguous. The V end lost 5 bases, the J end lost 5 bases, and 9 bases lay between the germline ends. The CDR3 extends over 12 amino acids. The germline CDR1 and CDR2 sequences are SGHAT and FQNNGV. DNA for the CDR3: TGTGCCAGCAGCCGACAAGGGGAGACCCAGTACTTC. This gives the protein CASSRQGETQYF.

This chain uses TRBV2 with TRBJ1-6, with D hard to call. The germline V and J ends were trimmed by 0 bases and 13 bases, with 10 bases remaining between them. This CDR3 contains 13 residues. CDR1 SNHLY and CDR2 FYNNEI come from the germline V gene. CDR3 in amino acids: CASSEATSFPLHF. In DNA, the CDR3 is TGTGCCAGCAGTGAAGCCACTAGCTTTCCCCTCCACTTT.

This clone has just one count. The chain recombines TRBV7-9 with TRBJ1-1; possible D gene TRBD1, 5 bases. The CDR3 is 15 residues long. The ends were cut back, 4 bases at V and 0 bases at J, with 12 bases in the middle. Germline CDR1 reads SEHNR; CDR2 reads FQNEAQ (reference sequence). CDR3 in DNA: TGTGCCAGCAGCTCTCAAGGGGCCCTGAACACTGAAGCTTTCTTT. It codes for CASSSQGALNTEAFF.

This sequence joins TRBV18 and TRBJ1-1; D remains unclear. The CDR3 runs 16 residues. CDR1 and CDR2 (germline): KGHSH, LQKENI. Trimming pared 2 bases from V and 1 base from J, leaving 14 bases between. The CDR3 nucleotides read TGTGCCAGCTCACCAGGGCGGAGCCCAAGGAACACTGAAGCTTTCTTT. It yields the protein CASSPGRSPRNTEAFF. The full variable domain, with the rest looked up from reference TRBV18 and TRBJ1-1, is NAGVMQNPRHLVRRRGQEARLRCSPMKGHSHVYWYRQLPEEGLKFMVYLQKENIIDESGMPKERFSAEFPKEGPSILRIQQVVRGDSAAYFCASSPGRSPRNTEAFFGQGTRLTVV.

This chain uses TRBV6-1 with TRBJ1-2; 8 bases are a match to TRBD1. Per germline, CDR1 MNHNS and CDR2 SASEGT. After removal of 8 bases from V and 0 bases from J, the junction contained 5 bases not matched to a gene. This CDR3 comprises 14 residues. The CDR3 DNA reads as TGTGCCAGCGCCAGACAGGGGACTAACTATGGCTACACCTTC. Translation: CASARQGTNYGYTF.

V usage is TRBV30 and J usage is TRBJ1-6, with TRBD1 as a possible D gene (5 bases). Germline V gives CDR1 GTSNPN, CDR2 SVGIG (reference sequence). The V and J ends lost 5 bases and 7 bases respectively, with 12 bases between them. CDR3 size: 13 residues. CDR3 in amino acids: CAWGRGRNSPLHF. CDR3 sequence (DNA): TGTGCCTGGGGGAGGGGCCGAAATTCACCCCTCCACTTT.

The V gene is TRBV2, the J gene TRBJ2-3; D is undetermined. Trimming stripped 3 bases from V and 0 bases from J, with 7 bases between. Per germline, CDR1 SNHLY and CDR2 FYNNEI. The CDR3 consists of 14 residues. The CDR3 DNA reads TGTGCCAGCAGTGAGCTTCAAAGCACAGATACGCAGTATTTT. As protein: CASSELQSTDTQYF.

The chain couples TRBV7-9 to TRBJ2-3; D is unclear. CDR1 SEHNR and CDR2 FQNEAQ come from the germline V gene (reference sequence). CDR3 length: 12 amino acids. V was trimmed by 0 bases and J by 4 bases, leaving 2 bases between them. CDR3 in DNA: TGTGCCAGCAGCTTAGCGCCAGATACGCAGTATTTT. Protein: CASSLAPDTQYF.

This chain joins TRBV6-1 and TRBJ1-2; 8 bases fit TRBD1. The CDR3 loop spans 13 amino acids. V lost 4 bases and J lost 6; bases outside the gene matches: 4. CDR1 and CDR2 from the germline V gene are MNHNS and SASEGT. CDR3 coding DNA: TGTGCCAGCAGTGCTCCGACAGGGGATGGCTACACCTTC. Translation: CASSAPTGDGYTF.

The V gene is TRBV18, the J gene TRBJ2-1; 9 nucleotides agree with TRBD1. There are 14 residues in the CDR3. V lost 5 bases to trimming and J lost 8 bases; unmatched junction nucleotides: 7. Germline assignment: CDR1 KGHSH and CDR2 LQKENI. DNA for the CDR3: TGTGCCAGCTCATCAAGGACAGGGGCAGATGAGCAGTTCTTC. Protein sequence: CASSSRTGADEQFF.

The chain has TRBV11-2 and TRBJ2-7, with TRBD1 as a possible D gene (6 bases). CDR1 is SGHAT, CDR2 FQNNGV, per germline. Between the trimmed V and J ends, which lost 5 bases and 3 bases, there was a span of 20 bases. There are 16 residues in the CDR3. CDR3 DNA: TGTGCCAGCAGCACACTTAGGGGGAAGGAGCTCTACGAGCAGTACTTC. Translation gives CASSTLRGKELYEQYF.

V is TRBV7-9 and J is TRBJ1-5; D gene unclear. Germline CDR1 and CDR2: SEHNR and FQNEAQ (reference sequence). CDR3 size: 14 residues. Trimming shortened V by 2 bases and J by 0 bases, and 5 bases separated the two germline ends. In nucleotides, the CDR3 is TGTGCCAGCAGCTTAAGGGCTAGCAATCAGCCCCAGCATTTT. Residues: CASSLRASNQPQHF.

This clone came up once. The chain couples TRBV6-1 to TRBJ1-1; D is undetermined. V shed 5 bases and J shed 11 bases, with 9 bases lying between them. The CDR3 is made up of 10 amino acids. The germline CDR1 and CDR2 sequences are MNHNS and SASEGT. The CDR3 sequence: CASSKVWAFF. The CDR3 DNA reads TGTGCCAGCAGTAAGGTTTGGGCTTTCTTT.